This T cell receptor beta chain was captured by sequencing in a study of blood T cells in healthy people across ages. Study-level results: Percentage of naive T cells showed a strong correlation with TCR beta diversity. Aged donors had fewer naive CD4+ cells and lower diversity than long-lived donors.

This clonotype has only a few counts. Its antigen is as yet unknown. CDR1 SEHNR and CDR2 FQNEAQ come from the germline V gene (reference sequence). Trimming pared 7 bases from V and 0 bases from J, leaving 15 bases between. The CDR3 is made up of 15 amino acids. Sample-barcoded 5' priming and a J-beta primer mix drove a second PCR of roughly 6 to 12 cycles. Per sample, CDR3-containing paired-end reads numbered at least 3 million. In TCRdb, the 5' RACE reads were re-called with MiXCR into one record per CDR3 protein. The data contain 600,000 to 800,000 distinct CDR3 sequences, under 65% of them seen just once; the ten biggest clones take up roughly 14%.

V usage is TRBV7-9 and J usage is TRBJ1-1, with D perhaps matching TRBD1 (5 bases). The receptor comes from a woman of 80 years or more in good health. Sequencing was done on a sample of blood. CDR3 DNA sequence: TGTGCCAGCACCTCGTTAGGGGCAATGAACACTGAAGCTTTCTTT. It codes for CASTSLGAMNTEAFF.